Listed here is a single T cell receptor beta chain. Its binding antigen is unknown. No much larger clonotype is one base removed from it; base qualities were not supplied. This specimen comes from a study of T cell changes during pregnancy in multiple sclerosis (dated by TCRdb to about 2019). The study in broad terms: Changes in the T cell repertoire over the course of pregnancy were examined in this study in women with multiple sclerosis.

Library preparation was by the immunoSEQ multiplex PCR assay. In TCRdb, the immuneACCESS table is reduced to in-frame sequences with V and J assigned. These tables do not hold every clone; where another copy was compared, an unresolved V gene accounts for under half, and the others remain unexplained. For this sample the table gives tens of thousands of clones, of which over 75% were detected only once. The ten most abundant clones make up roughly 0.72% of the sample. The CDR3 spans 14 residues, from the cysteine through the phenylalanine. Only the CDR3 part of the read is kept: 42 bases, read in frame from the first base. The V and J ends are trimmed by 0 bases and 7 bases, leaving 10 bases between them. Taken from the germline V gene (reference sequence), the CDR1 and CDR2 loops are PRHDT and FYEKMQ.

The chain joins TRBV13 to TRBJ1-3, with the D gene not clear enough to name. The TCR originated in a female donor with multiple sclerosis, enrolled in a pregnancy study. This sample comprised CD4+ T cells from peripheral blood mononuclear cells, obtained before pregnancy. The CDR3 reads CASSLGVTANTIYF. Read as DNA, the sequence is TGTGCCAGCAGCTTAGGGGTCACAGCCAACACCATATATTTT.